This T cell receptor beta chain was identified in a study of blood T cell repertoires in COVID-19. As for the study in general: The United States, Italy and Spain provided the acute and convalescent COVID-19 samples. PBMCs, B-cell-depleted T cells, or T cells were the source of the cDNA or gDNA that made up the material.

The CDR3 runs to 16 residues. Trimming removed 3 bases at V and 4 bases at J, with 16 bases between. Germline lookup yields CDR1 LNHDA and CDR2 SQIVND (reference sequence). Per the authors' pipeline: Scientists estimated how many nucleated cells there were by amplifying reference gene primers. TCRdb keeps only in-frame clones here, not all; method: immunoSEQ multiplex PCR. The D gene and trimming were derived from the DNA, and the V and J assignments and clone size from that table. The sample records 250,000 or so clones, about 79% being singletons. The TCR originated in a man aged 35-49 years who had recovered from COVID-19. The V call is TRBV19, the J call TRBJ2-1; tentatively, D is TRBD1 (8 bases). Sequenced sample: peripheral blood. For the CDR3, the DNA is TGTGCCAGTAGTATCGACGGACAGGGAGGGTACAATGAGCAGTTCTTC. Residues: CASSIDGQGGYNEQFF. Based on the CDR3 plus reference TRBV19 and TRBJ2-1, the full variable domain is DGGITQSPKYLFRKEGQNVTLSCEQNLNHDAMYWYRQDPGQGLRLIYYSQIVNDFQKGDIAEGYSVSREKKESFPLTVTSAQKNPTAFYLCASSIDGQGGYNEQFFGPGTRLTVL.